Below, 28 T cell receptor beta chains from the same sample are listed, as sequenced in a study of shared clonotypes between healthy human individuals. Measured with immunoSEQ multiplex PCR; TCRdb has only the in-frame clones, and not every one. The table includes roughly 1,600,000 clones, just under 99% detected once. Sequencing input: naive CD4+ T cells sorted from blood. Subset in this sample: CD45RA+ positively selected. These receptors originate from a man aged 25-40 years in good health.

This clone was detected once. The chain joins TRBV5-4 to TRBJ2-7; possibly TRBD1 or TRBD2 for D (5 bases each). This CDR3 is built from 14 residues. Germline values: CDR1 SGHNT, CDR2 YYREEE (reference sequence). V gave up 4 bases and J gave up 5 bases, with 16 bases separating them. The CDR3 DNA reads TGTGCCAGCAGCCCGTTAGGGGTCGGGAACGAGCAGTACTTC. Its translation is CASSPLGVGNEQYF.

The CDR3 loop reads CASSPIPGGGNEQYF. The CDR3 bases are TGTGCCAGCTCACCTATTCCAGGGGGCGGAAACGAGCAGTACTTC. The chain couples TRBV18 to TRBJ2-7; 8 bases map to TRBD1. Germline assignment: CDR1 KGHSH and CDR2 LQKENI. The length of the CDR3 is 15 residues. Trimming cost V 3 bases and J 5 bases; bases outside gene matches: 9.

The chain recombines TRBV7-2 with TRBJ2-2, with 9 bases that match TRBD2. Germline lookup yields CDR1 SGHTA and CDR2 FQGNSA. This CDR3 has 18 amino acids. The V segment lost 1 base and the J segment 4 bases; nucleotides outside the gene matches: 10. As DNA, the CDR3 is TGTGCCAGCAGCTTAGATGTTAGCGGGAGTTCGGTCACCGGGGAGCTGTTTTTT. Its protein product is CASSLDVSGSSVTGELFF.

On this clone itself: Distinct nucleotide sequences in the sample also encode this CDR3. This chain joins TRBV5-1 and TRBJ2-1; D remains ambiguous. The ends were cut back, 0 bases at V and 0 bases at J, with 7 bases in the middle. CDR1 is SGHRS and CDR2 is YFSETQ in the germline V gene. The length of the CDR3 is 15 residues. The CDR3 loop reads CASSLDPVSYNEQFF. CDR3 bases: TGCGCCAGCAGCTTGGACCCAGTCTCCTACAATGAGCAGTTCTTC. Complete variable domain (other parts from reference TRBV5-1 and TRBJ2-1): KAGVTQTPRYLIKTRGQQVTLSCSPISGHRSVSWYQQTPGQGLQFLFEYFSETQRNKGNFPGRFSGRQFSNSRSEMNVSTLELGDSALYLCASSLDPVSYNEQFFGPGTRLTVL.

V gene TRBV5-1 combines with J gene TRBJ2-7; perhaps TRBD1 as D (5 bases). This CDR3 comprises 14 residues. Germline CDR1 is SGHRS and CDR2 is YFSETQ. Deletions cut 0 bases from V and 5 bases from J, with 12 bases between. The CDR3 sequence: CASSLVAGSHEQYF. The CDR3 nucleotides read TGCGCCAGCAGCTTGGTTGCAGGGTCCCACGAGCAGTACTTC.

This chain links TRBV4-3 with TRBJ1-2, with D hard to call. This CDR3 is built from 13 residues. V lost 1 base and J 2 bases, leaving 5 bases between the germline ends. Germline assignment: CDR1 LGHNA and CDR2 YSLEER. The CDR3 DNA reads TGCGCCAGCAGCCAAGGTACCAACTATGGCTACACCTTC. It codes for CASSQGTNYGYTF.

The chain combines TRBV5-1 with TRBJ1-4; 7 bases are a match to TRBD1. The CDR3 has 15 amino acids. CDR1 and CDR2 from the germline V gene are SGHRS and YFSETQ. Losses at the gene ends were 4 bases for V and 0 bases for J; bases not matched to a gene: 3. CDR3 loop: CASSTGTATNEKLFF. The CDR3 nucleotides read TGCGCCAGCAGCACCGGGACAGCAACTAATGAAAAACTGTTTTTT.

The V call is TRBV5-1, the J call TRBJ1-1; 8 nucleotides line up with TRBD1. The CDR3 contains 14 residues. Germline CDR1 SGHRS, CDR2 YFSETQ. V lost 9 bases and J lost 1; bases outside the gene matches: 8. CDR3 nucleotide sequence: TGCGCCACCCAGCTTACAGGGGGGAACACTGAAGCTTTCTTT. Translated: CATQLTGGNTEAFF.

The V and J genes are TRBV27 and TRBJ2-2; maybe TRBD1 (5 bases). CDR3 size: 15 residues. Germline lookup yields CDR1 MNHEY and CDR2 SMNVEV (reference sequence). Between the trimmed V and J ends, which lost 4 bases and 5 bases, there was a span of 14 bases. Here the CDR3 DNA reads TGTGCCAGCAGTTCCCCTTCCAGGGCTACCGGGGAGCTGTTTTTT. Amino acid sequence: CASSSPSRATGELFF.

This chain connects TRBV11-2 to TRBJ2-7; 11 positions match TRBD1. This CDR3 spans 18 amino acids. Germline trimming cut 5 bases from V and 1 base from J; bases unmatched to any gene: 13. Looked up from germline, CDR1 is SGHAT and CDR2 is FQNNGV. This CDR3 reads CASSHTRVGQGGSYEQYF. As DNA, the CDR3 is TGTGCCAGCAGCCATACACGAGTGGGACAGGGGGGATCCTACGAGCAGTACTTC.

J is TRBJ2-1 and V is TRBV7-9, with 7 positions matching TRBD2. The CDR3 loop spans 16 amino acids. The germline gives CDR1 SEHNR, CDR2 FQNEAQ (reference sequence). V shed 5 bases, J shed 4 bases, and the junction held 11 bases outside the gene matches. The CDR3 loop is CASSPLPGLPYNEQFF. DNA of the CDR3: TGTGCCAGCAGCCCACTTCCGGGACTACCGTACAATGAGCAGTTCTTC.

CDR3 loop: CSATGDRAGANVLTF. The CDR3 DNA sequence: TGCAGCGCGACCGGGGACAGGGCTGGGGCCAACGTCCTGACTTTC. V is TRBV29-1 and J is TRBJ2-6, with 9 bases aligning to TRBD1. This CDR3 has 15 residues. The germline gives CDR1 SQVTM, CDR2 ANQGSEA. The V and J ends lost 7 bases and 2 bases, in that order; junction bases with no gene match: 6. Complete variable domain (other parts from reference TRBV29-1 and TRBJ2-6): SAVISQKPSRDICQRGTSLTIQCQVDSQVTMMFWYRQQPGQSLTLIATANQGSEATYESGFVIDKFPISRPNLTFSTLTVSNMSPEDSSIYLCSATGDRAGANVLTFGAGSRLTVL.

V gene TRBV11-3 combines with J gene TRBJ2-1; TRBD2 aligns across 15 bases. The CDR3 runs to 19 residues. V lost 3 bases, J lost 9 bases, and 15 bases stayed unmatched. In germline, CDR1 is SGHNT, CDR2 YENEEA. The CDR3 loop is CASSLYHGLAGGPISEQFF. In DNA form, the CDR3 reads TGTGCCAGCAGCTTGTACCACGGACTAGCGGGAGGGCCGATCAGTGAGCAGTTCTTC.

The chain links TRBV5-5 to TRBJ1-4; 9 bases match TRBD1. Germline V gene sequence: CDR1 SGHKS, CDR2 YYEKEE (reference sequence). The V and J ends lost 4 bases and 7 bases, in that order; junction bases with no gene match: 5. The CDR3 length is 14 residues. CDR3 sequence: CASSLGQGSEKLFF. The CDR3 nucleotides are TGTGCCAGCAGCCTCGGACAGGGGTCTGAAAAACTGTTTTTT. The variable domain in full, completed from reference TRBV5-5 and TRBJ1-4, reads DAGVTQSPTHLIKTRGQQVTLRCSPISGHKSVSWYQQVLGQGPQFIFQYYEKEERGRGNFPDRFSARQFPNYSSELNVNALLLGDSALYLCASSLGQGSEKLFFGSGTQLSVL.

The gene calls are TRBV10-3 and TRBJ2-1; TRBD2 matches at 14 bases. Germline V gives CDR1 ENHRY, CDR2 SYGVKD. The CDR3 loop spans 16 amino acids. V gave up 2 bases and J gave up 6 bases; unmatched junction bases: 3. This CDR3 is CAISETGLAGGNEQFF. The CDR3 DNA reads TGTGCCATCAGTGAGACCGGACTAGCGGGAGGCAATGAGCAGTTCTTC.

This clone was picked up one time. This sequence joins TRBV28 and TRBJ1-2; 9 nucleotides match TRBD1. This CDR3 spans 14 amino acids. After removal of 10 bases from V and 2 bases from J, the junction contained 8 bases not matched to a gene. Per the germline V gene, CDR1 is MDHEN and CDR2 is SYDVKM. CDR3: CAITTGGTNYGYTF. The CDR3 DNA follows: TGTGCCATCACAACAGGGGGCACAAACTATGGCTACACCTTC.

Details on this clone: The same CDR3 is also encoded by other DNA sequences in this sample. This chain joins TRBV20-1 and TRBJ2-7, with D uncertain. The CDR3 length is 11 residues. The germline CDR1 and CDR2 sequences are DFQATT and SNEGSKA (reference sequence). The V and J ends lost 0 bases and 2 bases respectively, with 2 bases between them. The CDR3 nucleotides are TGCAGTGCTAGAGACGCCTACGAGCAGTACTTC. Encoded protein: CSARDAYEQYF.

In regard to this clone: Distinct nucleotide sequences in the sample also encode this CDR3. The rearrangement uses TRBV18 and TRBJ1-5; 7 nucleotides line up with TRBD1. Trimming took 4 bases from V and 0 from J; bases not matched to a gene: 3. This CDR3 comprises 15 residues. Germline values: CDR1 KGHSH, CDR2 LQKENI. The CDR3: CASSLGTDSNQPQHF. The CDR3 region has the DNA TGTGCCAGCTCACTCGGGACAGATAGCAATCAGCCCCAGCATTTT.

This clone occurred once. The CDR3 is CASSLAPSSGRGNEQFF. The CDR3 DNA is TGCGCCAGCAGCCTGGCACCCTCTAGCGGGAGAGGGAATGAGCAGTTCTTC. The chain links TRBV4-3 to TRBJ2-1; 10 bases are shared with TRBD2. Germline V lookup: CDR1 LGHNA, CDR2 YSLEER. CDR3 length: 17 amino acids. V lost 4 bases and J lost 7; bases outside the gene matches: 13.

This chain uses TRBV2 with TRBJ2-7; maybe TRBD2 (5 bases). Germline V gene sequence: CDR1 SNHLY, CDR2 FYNNEI. The CDR3 extends over 13 amino acids. Trimming removed 6 bases at V and 5 bases at J, with 14 bases between. CDR3 loop: CASRGEFRNEQYF. The CDR3 nucleotides are TGTGCCAGCAGGGGAGAATTCAGAAACGAGCAGTACTTC.

The V and J genes are TRBV18 and TRBJ2-7; D is unresolved. V lost 3 bases and J lost 4, with 19 bases in between. Germline CDR1 is KGHSH and CDR2 is LQKENI. This CDR3 has 16 amino acids. CDR3 in amino acids: CASSPLQAAPTYEQYF. In nucleotides, the CDR3 is TGTGCCAGCTCACCGCTGCAAGCCGCCCCCACTTACGAGCAGTACTTC.

The chain combines TRBV5-1 with TRBJ1-4; D is unclear. V lost 1 base and J 0 bases, leaving 13 bases between the germline ends. The CDR3 totals 17 residues. Germline CDR1 is SGHRS and CDR2 is YFSETQ. The CDR3 region is CASSLTQPGATNEKLFF. The CDR3 coding sequence is TGCGCCAGCAGCTTGACCCAACCGGGAGCAACTAATGAAAAACTGTTTTTT.

The chain uses TRBV7-2 and TRBJ2-2; 12 bases are shared with TRBD2. The germline V gene has CDR1 SGHTA and CDR2 FQGNSA. V was pared by 5 bases and J by 10 bases, with 8 bases of the junction left unmatched. CDR3 length equals 15 residues. The CDR3 loop is CASSGRLAGAVELFF. The DNA for the CDR3 is TGTGCCAGCAGCGGCCGACTAGCGGGAGCCGTGGAGCTGTTTTTT.

In DNA form, the CDR3 reads TGTGCCAGCAGTACGACCGGGCCCCTGGGGGCTGAAAAACTGTTTTTT. It translates to CASSTTGPLGAEKLFF. This sequence joins TRBV6-6 and TRBJ1-4, with a weak D call TRBD1 (6 bases). Germline assignment: CDR1 MNHNY and CDR2 SVGAGI (reference sequence). V was pared by 5 bases and J by 7 bases, with 20 bases between. The CDR3 has 16 amino acids.

The J gene is TRBJ1-1, the V gene TRBV30; D is unresolved. The CDR3 totals 14 residues. V lost 2 bases to trimming and J lost 0 bases, with 10 bases between them. Germline V gene lookup returns CDR1 GTSNPN and CDR2 SVGIG (reference sequence). The CDR3, as DNA: TGTGCCTGGAGTACGAACCGGATGAACACTGAAGCTTTCTTT. Encoded protein: CAWSTNRMNTEAFF. The full variable domain, with the rest looked up from reference TRBV30 and TRBJ1-1, is SQTIHQWPATLVQPVGSPLSLECTVEGTSNPNLYWYRQAAGRGLQLLFYSVGIGQISSEVPQNLSASRPQDRQFILSSKKLLLSDSGFYLCAWSTNRMNTEAFFGQGTRLTVV.

The chain employs TRBV5-6 and TRBJ1-5, with D tentatively TRBD1 (6 bases). Germline V gene data show CDR1 as SGHDT and CDR2 as YYEEEE. V was shortened by 0 bases and J by 5 bases, with 12 bases between the two germline ends. The CDR3 consists of 15 residues. The CDR3 DNA reads as TGTGCCAGCAGCTTGGGAAACAGGGCTGATCAGCCCCAGCATTTT. This sequence encodes CASSLGNRADQPQHF. Together with reference TRBV5-6 and TRBJ1-5, the CDR3 gives the full variable domain: DAGVTQSPTHLIKTRGQQVTLRCSPKSGHDTVSWYQQALGQGPQFIFQYYEEEERQRGNFPDRFSGHQFPNYSSELNVNALLLGDSALYLCASSLGNRADQPQHFGDGTRLSIL.

V gene TRBV13 combines with J gene TRBJ2-2; no definite D call. The CDR3 covers 15 residues. The germline CDR1 and CDR2 sequences are PRHDT and FYEKMQ (reference sequence). Trimming left V 1 base short and J 7 bases short, with 13 bases between. The CDR3 loop reads CASSLEGSLFGELFF. Here the CDR3 DNA reads TGTGCCAGCAGCTTAGAGGGATCCCTCTTCGGGGAGCTGTTTTTT.

V usage is TRBV29-1 and J usage is TRBJ2-7; tentative D call: TRBD1 (6 bases). The length of the CDR3 is 12 residues. Germline CDR1 and CDR2: SQVTM and ANQGSEA. V lost 5 bases, J lost 0 bases, and 8 bases lay in between. The CDR3 DNA reads as TGCAGCGTTACAGGGAGCTCCTACGAGCAGTACTTC. It yields the protein CSVTGSSYEQYF.